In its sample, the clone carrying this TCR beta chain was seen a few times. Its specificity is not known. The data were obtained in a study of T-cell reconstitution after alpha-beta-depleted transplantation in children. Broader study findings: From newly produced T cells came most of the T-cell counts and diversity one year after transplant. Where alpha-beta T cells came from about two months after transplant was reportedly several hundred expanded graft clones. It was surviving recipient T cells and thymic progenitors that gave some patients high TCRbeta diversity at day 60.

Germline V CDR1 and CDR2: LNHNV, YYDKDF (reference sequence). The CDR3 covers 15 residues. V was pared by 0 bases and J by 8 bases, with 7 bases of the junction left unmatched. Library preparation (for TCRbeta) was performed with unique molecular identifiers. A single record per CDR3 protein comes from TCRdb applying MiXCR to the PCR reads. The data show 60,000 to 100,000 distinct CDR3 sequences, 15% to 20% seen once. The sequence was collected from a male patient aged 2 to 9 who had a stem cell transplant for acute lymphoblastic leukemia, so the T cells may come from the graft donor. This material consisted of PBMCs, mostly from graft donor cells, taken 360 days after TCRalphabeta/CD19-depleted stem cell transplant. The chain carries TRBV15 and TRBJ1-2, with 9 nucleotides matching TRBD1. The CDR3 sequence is CATSRDPQGAGGYTF. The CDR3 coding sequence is TGTGCCACCAGCAGAGACCCACAGGGGGCCGGCGGCTACACCTTC.